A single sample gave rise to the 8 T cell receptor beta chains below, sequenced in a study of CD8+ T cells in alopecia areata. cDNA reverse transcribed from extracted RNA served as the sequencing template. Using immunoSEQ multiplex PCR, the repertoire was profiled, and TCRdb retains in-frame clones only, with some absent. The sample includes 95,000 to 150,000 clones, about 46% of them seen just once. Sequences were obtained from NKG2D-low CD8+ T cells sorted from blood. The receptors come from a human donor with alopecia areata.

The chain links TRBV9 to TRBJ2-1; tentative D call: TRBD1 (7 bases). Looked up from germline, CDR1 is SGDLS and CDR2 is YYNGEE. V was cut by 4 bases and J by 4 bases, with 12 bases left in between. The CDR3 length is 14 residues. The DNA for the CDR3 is TGTGCCAGCAGCCCAGGGGGGTCATACAATGAGCAGTTCTTC. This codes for CASSPGGSYNEQFF.

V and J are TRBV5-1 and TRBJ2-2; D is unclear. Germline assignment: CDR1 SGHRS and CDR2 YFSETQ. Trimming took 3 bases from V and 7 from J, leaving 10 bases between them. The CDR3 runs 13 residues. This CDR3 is CASSSPPVGELFF. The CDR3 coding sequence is TGCGCCAGCAGCTCCCCCCCGGTCGGGGAGCTGTTTTTT.

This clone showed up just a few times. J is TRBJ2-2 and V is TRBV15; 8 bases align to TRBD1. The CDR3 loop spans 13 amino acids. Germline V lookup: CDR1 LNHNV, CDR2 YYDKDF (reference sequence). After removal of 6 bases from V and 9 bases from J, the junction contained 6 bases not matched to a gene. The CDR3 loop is CATRPQGARELFF. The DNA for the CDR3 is TGTGCCACCAGACCCCAGGGGGCTAGGGAGCTGTTTTTT.

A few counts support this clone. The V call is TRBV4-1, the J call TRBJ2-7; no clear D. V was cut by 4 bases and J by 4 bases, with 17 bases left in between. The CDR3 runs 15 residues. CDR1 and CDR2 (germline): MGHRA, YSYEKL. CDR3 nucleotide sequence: TGCGCCAGCAGCCCCGGGCCTCTTTCAGAATACGAGCAGTACTTC. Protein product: CASSPGPLSEYEQYF.

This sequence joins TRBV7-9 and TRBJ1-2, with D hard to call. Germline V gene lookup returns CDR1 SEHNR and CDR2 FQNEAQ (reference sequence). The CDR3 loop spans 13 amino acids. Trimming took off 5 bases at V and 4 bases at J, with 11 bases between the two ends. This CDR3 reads CASSKTGVYGYTF. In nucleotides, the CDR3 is TGTGCCAGCAGCAAGACGGGAGTCTATGGCTACACCTTC. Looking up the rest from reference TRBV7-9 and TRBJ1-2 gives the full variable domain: DTGVSQNPRHKITKRGQNVTFRCDPISEHNRLYWYRQTLGQGPEFLTYFQNEAQLEKSRLLSDRFSAERPKGSFSTLEIQRTEQGDSAMYLCASSKTGVYGYTFGSGTRLTVV.

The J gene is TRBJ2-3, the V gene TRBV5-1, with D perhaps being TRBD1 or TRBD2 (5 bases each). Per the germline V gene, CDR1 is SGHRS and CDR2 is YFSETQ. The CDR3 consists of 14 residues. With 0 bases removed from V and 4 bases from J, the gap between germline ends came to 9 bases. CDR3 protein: CASSLGRGADTQYF. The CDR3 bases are TGCGCCAGCAGCTTGGGTCGGGGCGCAGATACGCAGTATTTT. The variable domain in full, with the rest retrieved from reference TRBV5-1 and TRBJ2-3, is KAGVTQTPRYLIKTRGQQVTLSCSPISGHRSVSWYQQTPGQGLQFLFEYFSETQRNKGNFPGRFSGRQFSNSRSEMNVSTLELGDSALYLCASSLGRGADTQYFGPGTRLTVL.

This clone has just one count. This chain's CDR3 is CASRSQGDEQYF. In nucleotides, the CDR3 is TGTGCCAGCAGGTCACAGGGAGACGAGCAGTACTTC. The chain joins TRBV6-5 to TRBJ2-7; D might be TRBD1 (6 bases). Germline V gene data show CDR1 as MNHEY and CDR2 as SVGAGI. V was clipped by 6 bases and J by 5 bases, with 11 bases between them. This CDR3 is 12 amino acids long.

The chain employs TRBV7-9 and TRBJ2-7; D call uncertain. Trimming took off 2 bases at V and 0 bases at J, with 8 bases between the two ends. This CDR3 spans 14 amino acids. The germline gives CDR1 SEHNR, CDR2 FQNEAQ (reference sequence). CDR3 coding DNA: TGTGCCAGCAGCTTATCCGAGCGCTCCTACGAGCAGTACTTC. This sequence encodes CASSLSERSYEQYF.